These T cell receptor beta chains were read from a single sample in a study of shared clonotypes between healthy human individuals. The table came from immunoSEQ multiplex PCR; TCRdb's copy has only in-frame clones and leaves some out. The sample has more than 400,000 clones, 90% to 97% seen once. The sample consisted of naive CD4+ T cells sorted from blood. The receptors were sampled from a woman in her 30s in good health. The CDR3 runs from the conserved cysteine through the conserved F or W. A D gene is named only where the DNA matches it firmly. Only some rows state a clone size, as once, few, many or a class for expanded clones.

v_gene	d_gene	abundance	j_gene	CDR3aa	CDR3nt
TRBV2	-	once	TRBJ2-7	CARSGPVLNEQYF	TGTGCCAGAAGCGGGCCTGTGTTAAACGAGCAGTACTTC
TRBV28	-	-	TRBJ1-4	CASSSPLGPAIIWEKLFF	TGTGCCAGCAGTTCTCCTCTGGGACCCGCGATTATCTGGGAAAAACTGTTTTTT
TRBV11-2	-	once	TRBJ2-3	CASSLEFRLGGDTQYF	TGTGCCAGCAGCTTAGAATTCCGTCTAGGGGGAGATACGCAGTATTTT
TRBV12-5	-	-	TRBJ2-1	CASAAGDLYYNEQFF	TGTGCTAGCGCCGCCGGAGATCTCTACTACAATGAGCAGTTCTTC
TRBV6-5	TRBD1	once	TRBJ1-3	CASSYQGQLSGNTIYF	TGTGCCAGCAGTTACCAGGGACAGCTCTCTGGAAACACCATATATTTT
TRBV9	TRBD1	-	TRBJ2-7	CASSPGQGLGYEQYF	TGTGCCAGCAGCCCGGGACAGGGTTTAGGGTACGAGCAGTACTTC
TRBV7-2	-	once	TRBJ2-5	CASRSGLARETQYF	TGTGCCAGCAGATCGGGTCTAGCGAGAGAGACCCAGTACTTC
TRBV5-8	-	-	TRBJ2-7	CASSAATGLSSYEQYF	TGTGCCAGCAGCGCGGCGACAGGCCTAAGCTCCTACGAGCAGTACTTC
TRBV6-5	TRBD1	-	TRBJ2-7	CASSYGTGNDYEQYF	TGTGCCAGCAGTTACGGGACAGGGAACGACTACGAGCAGTACTTC
TRBV5-4	TRBD2	-	TRBJ2-1	CASSLFSGAYNEQFF	TGTGCCAGCAGCTTGTTTAGCGGGGCCTACAATGAGCAGTTCTTC
TRBV11-3	TRBD1	once	TRBJ2-1	CASSPGQGAYNEQFF	TGTGCCAGCAGCCCCGGACAGGGGGCCTACAATGAGCAGTTCTTC
TRBV6-1	-	-	TRBJ1-2	CASSDFRGYGYTF	TGTGCCAGCAGTGATTTCAGGGGCTATGGCTACACCTTC
TRBV7-3	-	-	TRBJ2-7	CASTGYSYEQYF	TGTGCCAGCACCGGATACTCCTACGAGCAGTACTTC
TRBV2	-	-	TRBJ2-5	CASSSTTPVPGETQYF	TGTGCCAGCAGTTCTACAACTCCGGTACCAGGGGAGACCCAGTACTTC
TRBV7-8	-	-	TRBJ2-7	CASSLVSARHEQYF	TGTGCCAGCAGCTTAGTTTCCGCGAGACACGAGCAGTACTTC
TRBV11-2	-	-	TRBJ2-6	CASSPLAWRPGANVLTF	TGTGCCAGCAGCCCCCTGGCCTGGCGCCCTGGGGCCAACGTCCTGACTTTC
TRBV9	-	once	TRBJ1-2	CATCYGQIYGYTF	TGTGCCACCTGCTACGGACAGATCTATGGCTACACCTTC
TRBV19	TRBD2	-	TRBJ2-7	CASSFLAGTYEQYF	TGTGCCAGTAGTTTCCTAGCGGGGACCTACGAGCAGTACTTC
TRBV11-1	TRBD1	once	TRBJ2-3	CASSSWDRVGTDTQYF	TGTGCCAGCAGCTCCTGGGACAGGGTTGGCACAGATACGCAGTATTTT
TRBV18	-	-	TRBJ2-1	CASSPAGHDSGGNNEQFF	TGTGCCAGCTCACCAGCGGGACACGACAGTGGAGGGAACAATGAGCAGTTCTTC
TRBV5-4	-	-	TRBJ2-7	CASSLGVGGYEQYF	TGTGCCAGCAGCTTGGGGGTAGGGGGCTACGAGCAGTACTTC
TRBV7-2	TRBD1	-	TRBJ2-1	CASSLVGIRGNEQFF	TGTGCCAGCAGCTTAGTAGGGATCAGGGGGAATGAGCAGTTCTTC
TRBV27	TRBD1	-	TRBJ2-5	CASRGTGRETQYF	TGTGCCAGCAGGGGGACAGGGAGGGAGACCCAGTACTTC
TRBV4-1	TRBD1	-	TRBJ2-5	CASSTGTGANQETQYF	TGCGCCAGCAGCACCGGGACAGGGGCCAACCAAGAGACCCAGTACTTC
TRBV5-4	-	-	TRBJ2-1	CASSLALGANPIGQFF	TGTGCCAGCAGCTTGGCTTTGGGGGCAAATCCTATAGGACAGTTCTTC
TRBV6-4	-	-	TRBJ1-2	CASRRWTVLLYGYTF	TGTGCCAGCAGAAGATGGACAGTTCTACTTTATGGCTACACCTTC
TRBV28	TRBD2	-	TRBJ2-4	CASSTRRGGLAKNIQYF	TGTGCCAGCAGCACCCGGCGGGGGGGTCTAGCCAAAAACATTCAGTACTTC
TRBV15	-	once	TRBJ1-2	CATSRDPGAGGYTF	TGTGCCACCAGCAGAGATCCAGGGGCGGGGGGCTACACCTTC
TRBV7-9	-	-	TRBJ2-2	CASSTGSGTGELFF	TGTGCCAGCAGTACGGGGAGTGGCACCGGGGAGCTGTTTTTT
TRBV25-1	-	once	TRBJ2-7	CASSEWDYEQYF	TGTGCCAGCAGTGAATGGGACTACGAGCAGTACTTC
TRBV5-8	TRBD1	-	TRBJ1-1	CASSFRRGRYKLVTEAFF	TGTGCCAGCAGCTTTAGGAGGGGGCGATATAAACTCGTGACTGAAGCTTTCTTT
TRBV28	-	-	TRBJ1-1	CASWRRADTEAFF	TGTGCCAGCTGGAGGAGGGCGGACACTGAAGCTTTCTTT
TRBV11-2	-	once	TRBJ2-7	CASTPHPYEQYF	TGTGCCAGCACCCCACACCCCTACGAGCAGTACTTC
TRBV19	TRBD1	-	TRBJ2-7	CASAQGHEQYF	TGTGCCAGCGCACAGGGGCACGAGCAGTACTTC
TRBV2	-	-	TRBJ2-7	CASIRGGSYEQYF	TGTGCCAGCATCAGGGGCGGTTCCTACGAGCAGTACTTC
TRBV2	TRBD2	-	TRBJ2-4	CASFRVGEGKNIQYF	TGTGCCAGCTTTCGGGTCGGGGAGGGCAAAAACATTCAGTACTTC
TRBV7-9	TRBD1	-	TRBJ1-5	CASSNSGRGAGNQPQHF	TGTGCCAGCAGCAACTCCGGCAGGGGGGCTGGCAATCAGCCCCAGCATTTT
TRBV28	-	-	TRBJ1-1	CASRSWNTEAFF	TGTGCCAGCAGGTCGTGGAACACTGAAGCTTTCTTT
TRBV11-2	-	-	TRBJ2-7	CASKQTSREQYF	TGTGCCAGCAAGCAGACCTCGAGGGAGCAGTACTTC
TRBV2	-	-	TRBJ2-7	CASRQDTISYEQYF	TGTGCCAGCAGACAGGACACGATCTCCTACGAGCAGTACTTC
TRBV11-2	-	-	TRBJ2-7	CASSQAGDTYEQYF	TGTGCCAGCAGCCAAGCAGGGGATACCTACGAGCAGTACTTC
TRBV30	-	-	TRBJ1-2	CAWSVSYRDGYTF	TGTGCCTGGAGTGTATCTTACAGGGATGGCTACACCTTC
TRBV11-3	TRBD2	-	TRBJ2-1	CASSLGGLAGVQFF	TGTGCCAGCAGCCTAGGGGGACTAGCGGGGGTACAGTTCTTC
TRBV11-1	-	once	TRBJ2-3	CASSSFVDTQYF	TGTGCCAGCAGCTCTTTTGTAGATACGCAGTATTTT
TRBV30	-	-	TRBJ2-7	CAWSSTATTYEQYF	TGTGCCTGGAGCTCGACAGCGACTACCTACGAGCAGTACTTC
TRBV6-1	TRBD2	-	TRBJ2-3	CASRLAGDTQYF	TGTGCCAGCAGGCTAGCGGGAGATACGCAGTATTTT
TRBV21-1	-	-	TRBJ2-6	CASSKVRDGGGANVLTF	TGTGCCAGCAGCAAAGTTCGGGATGGCGGGGGGGCCAACGTCCTGACTTTC
TRBV27	-	-	TRBJ1-3	CASSTRTGNTIYF	TGTGCCAGCAGTACCCGTACTGGAAACACCATATATTTT